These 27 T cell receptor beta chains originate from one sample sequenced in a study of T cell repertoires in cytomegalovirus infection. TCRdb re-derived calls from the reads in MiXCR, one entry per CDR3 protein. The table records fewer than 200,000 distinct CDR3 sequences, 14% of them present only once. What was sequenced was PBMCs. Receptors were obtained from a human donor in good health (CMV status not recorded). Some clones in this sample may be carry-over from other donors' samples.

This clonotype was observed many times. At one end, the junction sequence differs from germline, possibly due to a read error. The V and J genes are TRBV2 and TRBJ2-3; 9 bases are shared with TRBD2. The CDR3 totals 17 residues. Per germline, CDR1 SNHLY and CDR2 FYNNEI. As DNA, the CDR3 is TGTGCCAGCAGCGAAGGGGGCGGCGGGGGGGTCACAGATACGCAGTATTTT. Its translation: CASSEGGGGGVTDTQYF.

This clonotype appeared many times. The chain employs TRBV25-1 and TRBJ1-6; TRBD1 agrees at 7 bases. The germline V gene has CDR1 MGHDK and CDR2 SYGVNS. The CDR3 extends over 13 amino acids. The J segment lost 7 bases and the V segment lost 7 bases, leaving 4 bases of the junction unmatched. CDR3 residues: CASTGTVNSPLHF. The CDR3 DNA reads TGTGCCAGCACCGGGACAGTAAATTCACCCCTCCACTTT.

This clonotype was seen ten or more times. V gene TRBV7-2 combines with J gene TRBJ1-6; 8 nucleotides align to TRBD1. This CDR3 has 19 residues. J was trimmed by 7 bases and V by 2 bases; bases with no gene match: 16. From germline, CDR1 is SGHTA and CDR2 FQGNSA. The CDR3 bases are TGTGCCAGCAGCTTATGGTTAGGCCCAGGGGGCGCAAGGAATTCACCCCTCCACTTT. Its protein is CASSLWLGPGGARNSPLHF.

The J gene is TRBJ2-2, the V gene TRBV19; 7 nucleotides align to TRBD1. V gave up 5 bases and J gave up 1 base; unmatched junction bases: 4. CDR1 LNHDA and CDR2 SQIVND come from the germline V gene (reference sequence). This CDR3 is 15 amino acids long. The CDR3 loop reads CASSSRQGNTGELFF. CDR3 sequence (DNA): TGTGCCAGTAGTTCCAGACAGGGGAACACCGGGGAGCTGTTTTTT.

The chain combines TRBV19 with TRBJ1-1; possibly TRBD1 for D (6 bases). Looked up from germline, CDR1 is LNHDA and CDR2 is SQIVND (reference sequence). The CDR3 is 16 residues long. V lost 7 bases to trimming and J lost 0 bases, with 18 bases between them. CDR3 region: CASTSKLGAMNTEAFF. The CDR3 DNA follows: TGTGCCAGTACTAGCAAACTGGGGGCGATGAACACTGAAGCTTTCTTT.

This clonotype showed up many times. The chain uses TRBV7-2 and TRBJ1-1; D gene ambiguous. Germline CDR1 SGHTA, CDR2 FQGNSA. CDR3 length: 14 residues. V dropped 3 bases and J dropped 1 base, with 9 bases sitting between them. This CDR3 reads CASSFRWANTEAFF. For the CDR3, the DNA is TGTGCCAGCAGCTTCCGGTGGGCGAACACTGAAGCTTTCTTT.

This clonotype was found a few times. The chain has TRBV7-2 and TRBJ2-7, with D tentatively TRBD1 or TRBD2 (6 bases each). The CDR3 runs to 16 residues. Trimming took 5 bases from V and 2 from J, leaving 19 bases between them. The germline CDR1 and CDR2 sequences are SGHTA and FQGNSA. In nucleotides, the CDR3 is TGTGCCAGCAGCATACCCCTCGGGGGCTATGCCTACGAGCAGTACTTC. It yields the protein CASSIPLGGYAYEQYF. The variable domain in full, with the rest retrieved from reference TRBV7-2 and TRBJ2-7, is GAGVSQSPSNKVTEKGKDVELRCDPISGHTALYWYRQSLGQGLEFLIYFQGNSAPDKSGLPSDRFSAERTGGSVSTLTIQRTQQEDSAVYLCASSIPLGGYAYEQYFGPGTRLTVT.

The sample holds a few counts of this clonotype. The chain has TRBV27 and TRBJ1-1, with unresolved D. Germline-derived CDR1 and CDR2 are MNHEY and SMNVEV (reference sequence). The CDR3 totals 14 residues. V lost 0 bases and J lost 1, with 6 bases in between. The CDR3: CASSLSTKNTEAFF. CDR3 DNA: TGTGCCAGCAGTTTATCGACCAAGAACACTGAAGCTTTCTTT.

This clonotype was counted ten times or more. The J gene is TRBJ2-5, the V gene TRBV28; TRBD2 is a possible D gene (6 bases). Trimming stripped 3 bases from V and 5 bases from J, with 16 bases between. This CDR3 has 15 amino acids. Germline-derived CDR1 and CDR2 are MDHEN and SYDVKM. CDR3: CASSLPGPAGETQYF. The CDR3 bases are TGTGCCAGCAGTTTGCCGGGGCCGGCGGGGGAGACCCAGTACTTC.

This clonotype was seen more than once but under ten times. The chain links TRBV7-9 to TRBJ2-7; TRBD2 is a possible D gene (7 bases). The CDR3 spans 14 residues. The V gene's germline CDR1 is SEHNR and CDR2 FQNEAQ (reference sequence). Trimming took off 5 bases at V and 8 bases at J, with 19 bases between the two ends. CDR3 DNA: TGTGCCAGCAGCCCTTTCGGGGGGCAGGCACAGCAGTACTTC. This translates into CASSPFGGQAQQYF.

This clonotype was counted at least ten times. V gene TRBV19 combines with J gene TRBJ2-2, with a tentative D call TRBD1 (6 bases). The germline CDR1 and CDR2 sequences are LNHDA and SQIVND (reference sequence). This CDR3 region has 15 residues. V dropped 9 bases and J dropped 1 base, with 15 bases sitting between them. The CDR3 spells CASSPGTMNTGELFF. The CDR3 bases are TGTGCCAGCAGCCCCGGGACAATGAACACCGGGGAGCTGTTTTTT.

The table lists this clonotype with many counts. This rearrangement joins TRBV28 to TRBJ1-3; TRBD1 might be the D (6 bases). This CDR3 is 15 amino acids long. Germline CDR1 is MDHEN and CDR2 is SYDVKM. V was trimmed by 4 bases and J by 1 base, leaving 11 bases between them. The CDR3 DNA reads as TGTGCCAGCAGTTCAGGGGCGTATTCTGGAAACACCATATATTTT. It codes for CASSSGAYSGNTIYF.

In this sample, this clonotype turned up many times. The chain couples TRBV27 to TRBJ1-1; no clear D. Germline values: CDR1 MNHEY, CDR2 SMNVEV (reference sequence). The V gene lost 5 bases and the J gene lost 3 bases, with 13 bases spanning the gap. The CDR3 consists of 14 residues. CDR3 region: CASSDHGRHTEAFF. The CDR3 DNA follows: TGTGCCAGCAGTGACCATGGGCGACACACTGAAGCTTTCTTT.

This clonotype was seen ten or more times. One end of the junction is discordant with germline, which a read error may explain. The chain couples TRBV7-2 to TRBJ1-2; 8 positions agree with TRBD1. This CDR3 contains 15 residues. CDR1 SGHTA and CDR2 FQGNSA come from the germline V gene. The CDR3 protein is CASTLNRGNMDGYTF. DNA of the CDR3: TGTGCCAGCACCTTAAACAGGGGGAATATGGATGGCTACACCTTC.

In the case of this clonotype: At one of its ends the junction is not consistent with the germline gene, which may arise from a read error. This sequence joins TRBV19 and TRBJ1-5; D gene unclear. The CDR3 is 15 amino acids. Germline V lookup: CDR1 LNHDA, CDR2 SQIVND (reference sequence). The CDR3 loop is CASRRASSGNQPRHF. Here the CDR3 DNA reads TGTGCCAGTAGACGGGCCTCCAGTGGCAATCAGCCCCGGCATTTT.

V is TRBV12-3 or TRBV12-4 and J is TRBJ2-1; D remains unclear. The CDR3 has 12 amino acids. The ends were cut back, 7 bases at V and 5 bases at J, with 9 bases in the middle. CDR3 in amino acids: CASKTTNNEQFF. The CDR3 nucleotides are TGTGCCAGCAAGACGACGAACAATGAGCAGTTCTTC.

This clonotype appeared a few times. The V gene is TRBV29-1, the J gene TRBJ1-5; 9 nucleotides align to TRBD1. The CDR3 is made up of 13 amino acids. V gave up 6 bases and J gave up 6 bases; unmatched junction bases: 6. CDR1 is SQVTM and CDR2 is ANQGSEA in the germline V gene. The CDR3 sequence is CSVRDRDGQPQHF. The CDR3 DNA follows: TGCAGCGTGCGGGACAGGGACGGTCAGCCCCAGCATTTT.

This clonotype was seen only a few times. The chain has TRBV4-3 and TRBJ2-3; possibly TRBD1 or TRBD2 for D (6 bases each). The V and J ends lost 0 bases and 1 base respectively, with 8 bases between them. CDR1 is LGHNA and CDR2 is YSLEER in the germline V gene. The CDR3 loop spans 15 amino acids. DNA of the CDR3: TGCGCCAGCAGCCAAGAACGGGGGCGCACAGATACGCAGTATTTT. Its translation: CASSQERGRTDTQYF.

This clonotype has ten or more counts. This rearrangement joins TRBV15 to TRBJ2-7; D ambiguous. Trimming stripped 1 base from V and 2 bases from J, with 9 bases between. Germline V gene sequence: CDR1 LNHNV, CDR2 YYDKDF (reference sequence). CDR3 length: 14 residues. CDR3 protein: CATSRALGPYEQYF. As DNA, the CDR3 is TGTGCCACCAGCAGAGCCCTTGGTCCCTACGAGCAGTACTTC.

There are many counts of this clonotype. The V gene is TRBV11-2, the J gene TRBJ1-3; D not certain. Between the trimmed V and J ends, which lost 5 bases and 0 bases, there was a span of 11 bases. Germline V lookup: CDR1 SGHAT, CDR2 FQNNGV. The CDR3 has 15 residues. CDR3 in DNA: TGTGCCAGCAGCGCGACCTGGAGCTCTGGAAACACCATATATTTT. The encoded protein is CASSATWSSGNTIYF.

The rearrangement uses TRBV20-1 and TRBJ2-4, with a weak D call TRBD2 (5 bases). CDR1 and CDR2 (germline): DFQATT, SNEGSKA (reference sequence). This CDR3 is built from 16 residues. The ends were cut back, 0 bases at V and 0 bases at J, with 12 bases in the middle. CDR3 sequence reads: CSARDPEDLAKNIQYF. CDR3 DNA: TGCAGTGCTAGAGATCCGGAGGATCTAGCCAAAAACATTCAGTACTTC.

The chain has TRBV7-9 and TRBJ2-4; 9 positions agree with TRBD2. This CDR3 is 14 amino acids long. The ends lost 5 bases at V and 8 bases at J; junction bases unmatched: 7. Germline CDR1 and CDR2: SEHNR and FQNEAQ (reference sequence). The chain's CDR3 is CASSARTSVDIQYF. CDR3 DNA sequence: TGTGCCAGCAGCGCCCGGACTAGCGTTGACATTCAGTACTTC. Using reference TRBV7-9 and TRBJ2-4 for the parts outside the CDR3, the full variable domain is DTGVSQNPRHKITKRGQNVTFRCDPISEHNRLYWYRQTLGQGPEFLTYFQNEAQLEKSRLLSDRFSAERPKGSFSTLEIQRTEQGDSAMYLCASSARTSVDIQYFGAGTRLSVL.

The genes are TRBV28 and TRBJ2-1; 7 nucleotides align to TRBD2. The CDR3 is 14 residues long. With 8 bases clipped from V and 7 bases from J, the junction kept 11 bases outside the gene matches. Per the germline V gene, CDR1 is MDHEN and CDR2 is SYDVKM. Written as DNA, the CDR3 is TGTGCCAGCCTTTCAGGCGGGAGCGCGAATGAGCAGTTCTTC. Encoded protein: CASLSGGSANEQFF.

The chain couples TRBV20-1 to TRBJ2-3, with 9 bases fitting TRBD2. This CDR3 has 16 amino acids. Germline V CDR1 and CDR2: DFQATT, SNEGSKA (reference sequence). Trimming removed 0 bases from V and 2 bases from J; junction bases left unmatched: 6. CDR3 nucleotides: TGCAGTGCTAGAGAAGGCCTAGCGGGATCCACAGATACGCAGTATTTT. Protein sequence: CSAREGLAGSTDTQYF.

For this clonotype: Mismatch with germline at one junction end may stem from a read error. The CDR3 region is CARSERGRGNTEAFF. CDR3 in DNA: TGTGCCCGCAGTGAAAGGGGACGCGGGAACACTGAAGCTTTCTTT. The chain joins TRBV6-2 or TRBV6-3 to TRBJ1-1, with D possibly matching TRBD1 (5 bases). Per the germline V gene, CDR1 is MNHEY and CDR2 is SVGEGT. The CDR3 totals 15 residues.

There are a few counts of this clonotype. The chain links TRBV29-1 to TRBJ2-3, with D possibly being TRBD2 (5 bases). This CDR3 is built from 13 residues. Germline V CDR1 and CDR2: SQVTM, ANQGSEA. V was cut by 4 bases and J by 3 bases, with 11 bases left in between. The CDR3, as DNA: TGCAGCGTTGGTGTGACTACAACAGATACGCAGTATTTT. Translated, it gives CSVGVTTTDTQYF.

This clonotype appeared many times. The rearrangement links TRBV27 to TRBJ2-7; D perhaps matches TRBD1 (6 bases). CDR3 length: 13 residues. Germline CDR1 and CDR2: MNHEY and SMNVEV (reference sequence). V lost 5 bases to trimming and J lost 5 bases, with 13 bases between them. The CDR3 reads CASSRQGQDEQYF. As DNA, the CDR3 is TGTGCCAGCAGTCGGCAGGGGCAGGACGAGCAGTACTTC.